This T cell receptor beta chain was profiled in a study of lymphopenia after photon versus proton radiotherapy. The germline V and J ends were trimmed by 0 bases and 5 bases, with 15 bases remaining between them. This CDR3 spans 16 amino acids. The germline V gene encodes CDR1 SGDLS and CDR2 YYNGEE. Sequenced by immunoSEQ multiplex PCR; TCRdb stores in-frame clones only, minus some. The sample has 65,000 to 75,000 clones; 87% are singletons. The TCR was taken from an elderly man with esophageal cancer. V and J are TRBV9 and TRBJ2-1, with TRBD2 as a possible D gene (5 bases). The material sequenced was peripheral blood, taken from a patient treated with proton-based radiotherapy. The CDR3 here is CASSVEDSGYNNEQFF. The CDR3 region has the DNA TGTGCCAGCAGCGTAGAGGACTCAGGTTACAACAATGAGCAGTTCTTC.